This T cell receptor (beta chain) was sequenced in a study of blood T cell repertoires in COVID-19. About the research overall: Italy, Spain and the United States were the sources of the convalescent and acute COVID-19 samples. PBMCs, B-cell-depleted T cells, or T cells provided the cDNA or gDNA that made up the material.

The CDR3 sequence is 15 residues long. Deletions cut 3 bases from V and 2 bases from J, with 9 bases between. Germline CDR1 SGDLS, CDR2 YYNGEE. Profiling relied on immunoSEQ multiplex PCR, and the TCRdb table lists in-frame clones only, not all of them. The table records about 140,000 clones, 79% of them present only once. Sequencing was carried out using peripheral blood. This TCR came from a man aged 60 to 69 with acute or convalescent COVID-19. The J gene is TRBJ2-6, the V gene TRBV9; D might be TRBD1 (5 bases). The CDR3 DNA reads TGTGCCAGCAGCGCGACAGCCCCTGGGGCCAACGTCCTGACTTTC. Protein sequence: CASSATAPGANVLTF. Complete variable domain (other parts from reference TRBV9 and TRBJ2-6): DSGVTQTPKHLITATGQRVTLRCSPRSGDLSVYWYQQSLDQGLQFLIQYYNGEERAKGNILERFSAQQFPDLHSELNLSSLELGDSALYFCASSATAPGANVLTFGAGSRLTVL.